This T cell receptor beta chain was sequenced for a study of control samples from healthy donors and cancer patients. Looked up from germline, CDR1 is SGDLS and CDR2 is YYNGEE. V lost 4 bases to trimming and J lost 5 bases; unmatched junction nucleotides: 11. This CDR3 has 15 residues. Repertoires were generated with immunoSEQ multiplex PCR, while TCRdb's copy carries only in-frame clones and drops some. The sample holds around 100,000 clones; approximately 90% are singletons and the top ten take 15% to 20%. The chain uses TRBV9 and TRBJ2-5, with 7 bases matching TRBD2. This TCR was sampled from a man aged 55 to 70 with lung cancer. Input material: PBMCs. The CDR3 DNA reads as TGTGCCAGCAGCACTTCCGCGGGGGTCTACGAGACCCAGTACTTC. Protein product: CASSTSAGVYETQYF.